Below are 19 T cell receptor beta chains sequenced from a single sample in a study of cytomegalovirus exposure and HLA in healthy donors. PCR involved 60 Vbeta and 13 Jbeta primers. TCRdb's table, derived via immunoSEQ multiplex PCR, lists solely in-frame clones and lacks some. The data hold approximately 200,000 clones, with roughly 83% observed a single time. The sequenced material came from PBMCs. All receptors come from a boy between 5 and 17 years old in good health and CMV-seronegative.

The DNA of the CDR3 is TGTGCCAGCAGCTTGACAGGGGGCTCGTCAGAGACCCAGTACTTC. This codes for CASSLTGGSSETQYF. The chain links TRBV7-3 to TRBJ2-5, with TRBD1 matching 10 bases. Per the germline V gene, CDR1 is SGHTA and CDR2 is FQGTGA. The CDR3 has 15 residues. The ends lost 3 bases at V and 4 bases at J; junction bases unmatched: 5.

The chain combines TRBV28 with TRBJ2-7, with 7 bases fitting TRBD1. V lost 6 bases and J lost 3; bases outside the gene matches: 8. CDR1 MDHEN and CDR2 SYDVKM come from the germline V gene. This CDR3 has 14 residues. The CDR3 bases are TGTGCCAGCAGACGCACAGGGGCCTTCTACGAGCAGTACTTC. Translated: CASRRTGAFYEQYF. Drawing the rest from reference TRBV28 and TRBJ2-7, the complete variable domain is DVKVTQSSRYLVKRTGEKVFLECVQDMDHENMFWYRQDPGLGLRLIYFSYDVKMKEKGDIPEGYSVSREKKERFSLILESASTNQTSMYLCASRRTGAFYEQYFGPGTRLTVT.

The CDR3 spells CASSFVRDQPQHF. The CDR3 nucleotides read TGTGCCAGCAGTTTTGTGCGAGATCAGCCCCAGCATTTT. The V call is TRBV27, the J call TRBJ1-5; D unclear. CDR3 length: 13 residues. V was shortened by 3 bases and J by 5 bases, with 8 bases between the two germline ends. CDR1 is MNHEY and CDR2 is SMNVEV in the germline V gene (reference sequence).

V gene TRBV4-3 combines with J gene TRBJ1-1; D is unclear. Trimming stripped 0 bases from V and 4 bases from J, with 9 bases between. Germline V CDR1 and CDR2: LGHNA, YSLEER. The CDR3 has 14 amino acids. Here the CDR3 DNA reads TGCGCCAGCAGCCAAGATCAGCGTAGCACTGAAGCTTTCTTT. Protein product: CASSQDQRSTEAFF.

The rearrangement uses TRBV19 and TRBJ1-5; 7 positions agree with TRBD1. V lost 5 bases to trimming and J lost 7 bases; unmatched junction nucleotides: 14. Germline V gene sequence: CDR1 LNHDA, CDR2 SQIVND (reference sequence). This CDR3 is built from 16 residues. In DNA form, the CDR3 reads TGTGCCAGTAGTGCACTAGACAGGGAACCCCGCCAGCCCCAGCATTTT. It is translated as CASSALDREPRQPQHF.

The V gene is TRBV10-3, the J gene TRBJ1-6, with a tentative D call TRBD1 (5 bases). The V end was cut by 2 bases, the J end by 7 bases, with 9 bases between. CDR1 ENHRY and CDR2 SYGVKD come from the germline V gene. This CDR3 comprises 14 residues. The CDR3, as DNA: TGTGCCATCAGTGAGGACAGTAACAATTCACCCCTCCACTTT. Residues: CAISEDSNNSPLHF.

The CDR3 sequence is CASSDLGGVTDTQYF. The CDR3 DNA reads TGTGCCAGCAGCGATCTTGGAGGAGTCACAGATACGCAGTATTTT. The genes are TRBV9 and TRBJ2-3, with a tentative D call TRBD2 (5 bases). Trimming took off 3 bases at V and 2 bases at J, with 13 bases between the two ends. The CDR3 runs to 15 residues. CDR1 and CDR2 from the germline V gene are SGDLS and YYNGEE.

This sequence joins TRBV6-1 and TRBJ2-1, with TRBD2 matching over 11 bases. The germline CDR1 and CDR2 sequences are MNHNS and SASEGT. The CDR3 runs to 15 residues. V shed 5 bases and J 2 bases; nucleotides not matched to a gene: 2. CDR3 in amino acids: CASSLAGGPYNEQFF. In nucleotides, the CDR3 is TGTGCCAGCAGTTTAGCGGGGGGGCCCTACAATGAGCAGTTCTTC.

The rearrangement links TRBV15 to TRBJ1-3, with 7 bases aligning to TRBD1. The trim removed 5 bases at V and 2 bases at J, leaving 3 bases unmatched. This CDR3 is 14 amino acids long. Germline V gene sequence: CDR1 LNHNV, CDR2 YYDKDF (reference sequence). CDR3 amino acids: CATSHQGAGNTIYF. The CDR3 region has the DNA TGTGCCACCAGCCATCAGGGGGCTGGAAACACCATATATTTT.

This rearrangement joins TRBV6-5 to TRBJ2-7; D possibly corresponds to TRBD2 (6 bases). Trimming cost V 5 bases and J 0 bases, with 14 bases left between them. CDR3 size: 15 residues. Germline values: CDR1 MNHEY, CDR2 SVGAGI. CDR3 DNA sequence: TGTGCCAGCAGTACCGTCGCGGGACTCTCCTACGAGCAGTACTTC. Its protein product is CASSTVAGLSYEQYF.

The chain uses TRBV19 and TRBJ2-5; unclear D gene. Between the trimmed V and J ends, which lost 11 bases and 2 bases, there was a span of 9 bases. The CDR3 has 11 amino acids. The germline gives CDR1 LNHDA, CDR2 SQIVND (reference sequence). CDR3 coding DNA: TGTGCCTCCGGTTGGCAAGAGACCCAGTACTTC. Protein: CASGWQETQYF. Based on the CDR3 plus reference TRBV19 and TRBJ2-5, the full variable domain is DGGITQSPKYLFRKEGQNVTLSCEQNLNHDAMYWYRQDPGQGLRLIYYSQIVNDFQKGDIAEGYSVSREKKESFPLTVTSAQKNPTAFYLCASGWQETQYFGPGTRLLVL.

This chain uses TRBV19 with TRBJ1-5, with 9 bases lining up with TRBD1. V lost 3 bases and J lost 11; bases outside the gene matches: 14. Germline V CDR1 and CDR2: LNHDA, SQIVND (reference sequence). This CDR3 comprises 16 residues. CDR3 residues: CASSMGTGNGGGTQHF. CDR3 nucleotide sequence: TGTGCCAGTAGTATGGGGACAGGGAATGGCGGGGGGACCCAGCATTTT.

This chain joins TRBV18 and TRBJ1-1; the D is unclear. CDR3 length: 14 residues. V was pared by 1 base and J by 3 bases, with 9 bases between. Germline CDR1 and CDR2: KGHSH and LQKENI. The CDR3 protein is CASSPRLVDTEAFF. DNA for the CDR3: TGTGCCAGCTCACCACGACTAGTGGACACTGAAGCTTTCTTT.

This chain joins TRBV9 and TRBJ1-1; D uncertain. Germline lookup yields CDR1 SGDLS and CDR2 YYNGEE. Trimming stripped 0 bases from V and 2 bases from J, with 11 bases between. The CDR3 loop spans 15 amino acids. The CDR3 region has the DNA TGTGCCAGCAGCGTAGGGCCGTCTGAAAACACTGAAGCTTTCTTT. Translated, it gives CASSVGPSENTEAFF.

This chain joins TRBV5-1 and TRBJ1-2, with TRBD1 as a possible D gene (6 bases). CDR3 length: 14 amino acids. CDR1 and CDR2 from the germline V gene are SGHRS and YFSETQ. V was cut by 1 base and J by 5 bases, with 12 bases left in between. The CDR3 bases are TGCGCCAGCAGCTTGTCAGGGGTCCAGTATGGCTACACCTTC. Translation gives CASSLSGVQYGYTF. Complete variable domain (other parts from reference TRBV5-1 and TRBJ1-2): KAGVTQTPRYLIKTRGQQVTLSCSPISGHRSVSWYQQTPGQGLQFLFEYFSETQRNKGNFPGRFSGRQFSNSRSEMNVSTLELGDSALYLCASSLSGVQYGYTFGSGTRLTVV.

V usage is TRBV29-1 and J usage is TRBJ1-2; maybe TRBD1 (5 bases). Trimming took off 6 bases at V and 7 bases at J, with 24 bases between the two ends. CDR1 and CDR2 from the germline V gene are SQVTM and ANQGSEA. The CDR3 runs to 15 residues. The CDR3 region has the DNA TGCAGCGTACAGAGTTTGAGGTACAGGATCGCTGGCTACACCTTC. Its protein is CSVQSLRYRIAGYTF.

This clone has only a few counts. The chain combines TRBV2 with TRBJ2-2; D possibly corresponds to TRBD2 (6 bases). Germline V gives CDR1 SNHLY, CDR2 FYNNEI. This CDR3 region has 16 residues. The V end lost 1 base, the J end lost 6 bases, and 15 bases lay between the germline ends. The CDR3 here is CASSEDMGGIAGELFF. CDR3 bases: TGTGCCAGCAGTGAAGATATGGGGGGAATTGCCGGGGAGCTGTTTTTT.

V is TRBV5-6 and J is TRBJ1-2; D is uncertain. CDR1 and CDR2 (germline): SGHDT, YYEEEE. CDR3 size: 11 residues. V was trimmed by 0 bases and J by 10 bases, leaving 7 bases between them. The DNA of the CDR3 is TGTGCCAGCAGCTTGGGACTATTCTACACCTTC. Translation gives CASSLGLFYTF.

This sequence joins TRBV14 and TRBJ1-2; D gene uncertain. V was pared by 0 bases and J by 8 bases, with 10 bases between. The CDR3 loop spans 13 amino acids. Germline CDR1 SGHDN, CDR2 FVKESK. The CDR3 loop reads CASSQDKRAGYTF. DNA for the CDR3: TGTGCCAGCAGCCAAGATAAGAGGGCGGGCTACACCTTC.